The 20 T cell receptor beta chains given below trace back to one sample, sequenced in a study of graft-versus-host responses after intestinal transplantation. Graft-derived tissue was subjected to processing to liberate intraepithelial and lamina propria lymphocytes. TCRdb's copy holds only in-frame clones and misses some; the assay was immunoSEQ multiplex PCR. The table shows some 13,000 clones, with roughly 81% occurring only once. The material was ileum tissue, obtained 16 days after intestinal transplant. The receptors were sampled from a human patient who received an intestinal transplant, so some T cells may come from the graft donor.

This chain joins TRBV7-9 and TRBJ2-3, with 8 bases identical to TRBD2. Germline CDR1 is SEHNR and CDR2 is FQNEAQ (reference sequence). CDR3 length equals 17 residues. With V trimmed by 1 base and J by 0 bases, 6 bases remained unmatched. CDR3 bases: TGTGCCAGCAGCTTAGTTGGGCCTAGCGGGAGCACAGATACGCAGTATTTT. Translating gives CASSLVGPSGSTDTQYF.

The chain couples TRBV10-3 to TRBJ1-1; D gene uncertain. The germline V gene encodes CDR1 ENHRY and CDR2 SYGVKD. The CDR3 loop spans 13 amino acids. V was clipped by 4 bases and J by 0 bases, with 6 bases between them. The CDR3, as DNA: TGTGCCATCAGTGCGGTCCTGAACACTGAAGCTTTCTTT. Its protein product is CAISAVLNTEAFF.

This chain connects TRBV7-3 to TRBJ2-7; 7 bases match TRBD2. The germline CDR1 and CDR2 sequences are SGHTA and FQGTGA. The CDR3 has 17 residues. The ends lost 2 bases at V and 3 bases at J; junction bases unmatched: 13. CDR3 coding DNA: TGTGCCAGCAGCTTATGGGTTGGTCGGCGGGAGCTCTACGAGCAGTACTTC. It is translated as CASSLWVGRRELYEQYF.

This clone was seen once. The V gene is TRBV6-1, the J gene TRBJ1-2; unclear D gene. V gave up 3 bases and J gave up 4 bases, with 15 bases separating them. Per germline, CDR1 MNHNS and CDR2 SASEGT. The CDR3 extends over 15 amino acids. The CDR3 is CASSESRRVGYGYTF. The CDR3, as DNA: TGTGCCAGCAGTGAGAGCAGGCGGGTTGGCTATGGCTACACCTTC.

The chain joins TRBV27 to TRBJ2-1, with TRBD1 matching over 10 bases. The germline CDR1 and CDR2 sequences are MNHEY and SMNVEV (reference sequence). Losses at the gene ends were 2 bases for V and 2 bases for J; bases not matched to a gene: 3. This CDR3 spans 16 amino acids. CDR3: CASSLPGTGAYNEQFF. CDR3 DNA sequence: TGTGCCAGCAGTTTACCCGGGACAGGGGCCTACAATGAGCAGTTCTTC.

The V call is TRBV7-9, the J call TRBJ2-1; D is unclear. V gave up 4 bases and J gave up 4 bases, with 17 bases separating them. The CDR3 totals 16 residues. Germline V gives CDR1 SEHNR, CDR2 FQNEAQ (reference sequence). CDR3 sequence: CASSSRWPGSYNEQFF. As DNA, the CDR3 is TGTGCCAGCAGCTCCCGCTGGCCTGGTTCGTACAATGAGCAGTTCTTC. The variable domain in full, completed from reference TRBV7-9 and TRBJ2-1, reads DTGVSQNPRHKITKRGQNVTFRCDPISEHNRLYWYRQTLGQGPEFLTYFQNEAQLEKSRLLSDRFSAERPKGSFSTLEIQRTEQGDSAMYLCASSSRWPGSYNEQFFGPGTRLTVL.

CDR3 in DNA: TGCGCCAGCTCGAAGACAAGCACAGATACGCAGTATTTT. Amino acid sequence: CASSKTSTDTQYF. The rearrangement joins TRBV10-1 to TRBJ2-3; D is uncertain. Germline lookup yields CDR1 WNHNN and CDR2 SYGVQD (reference sequence). The germline V and J ends were trimmed by 8 bases and 0 bases, with 9 bases remaining between them. The CDR3 sequence is 13 residues long.

The CDR3 region is CASSPRPGGEEQYF. CDR3 nucleotides: TGTGCCAGCAGTCCCCGGCCAGGGGGTGAAGAGCAGTACTTC. This chain connects TRBV27 to TRBJ2-7; 7 bases are shared with TRBD1. The length of the CDR3 is 14 residues. J was trimmed by 7 bases and V by 5 bases; bases with no gene match: 11. CDR1 and CDR2 from the germline V gene are MNHEY and SMNVEV (reference sequence).

The rearrangement joins TRBV5-4 to TRBJ2-7, with D perhaps TRBD1 (5 bases). This CDR3 comprises 15 residues. V was shortened by 4 bases and J by 5 bases, with 19 bases between the two germline ends. CDR1 is SGHNT, CDR2 YYREEE, per germline (reference sequence). The CDR3 DNA follows: TGTGCCAGCAGCCGGTTAGACAGTCCCGCGAACGAGCAGTACTTC. Its protein product is CASSRLDSPANEQYF.

V gene TRBV25-1 combines with J gene TRBJ2-1; TRBD2 matches at 8 bases. Germline CDR1 MGHDK, CDR2 SYGVNS. There are 12 residues in the CDR3. Trimming took 6 bases from V and 6 from J; bases not matched to a gene: 1. The CDR3 coding sequence is TGTGCCAGCAGCGGGGGGGCCAATGAGCAGTTCTTC. Translation gives CASSGGANEQFF.

This clone ranks as medium-sized. The chain joins TRBV28 to TRBJ2-1; no clear D gene. The CDR3 spans 14 residues. Trimming stripped 6 bases from V and 0 bases from J, with 9 bases between. Germline-derived CDR1 and CDR2 are MDHEN and SYDVKM. CDR3 bases: TGTGCCAGCAGCCAATTCAGCTCCTACAATGAGCAGTTCTTC. Translated: CASSQFSSYNEQFF.

This chain connects TRBV5-1 to TRBJ1-4; D gene unclear. The V and J ends lost 4 bases and 4 bases respectively, with 20 bases between them. The CDR3 is 17 amino acids. From germline, CDR1 is SGHRS and CDR2 YFSETQ. The CDR3 loop is CASSPEARASHNEKLFF. CDR3 coding DNA: TGCGCCAGCAGCCCGGAGGCGCGGGCGTCGCATAATGAAAAACTGTTTTTT.

The chain employs TRBV27 and TRBJ2-3; 10 nucleotides match TRBD2. Germline V gene data show CDR1 as MNHEY and CDR2 as SMNVEV (reference sequence). The V gene end was trimmed by 8 bases and the J gene end by 2 bases; junction bases not matched to a gene: 7. The CDR3 sequence is 15 residues long. Written as DNA, the CDR3 is TGTGCCAGCCGACTAGCGGGCCCACTCACAGATACGCAGTATTTT. Translation: CASRLAGPLTDTQYF.

The chain joins TRBV4-1 to TRBJ2-1; TRBD2 agrees at 15 bases. With V trimmed by 9 bases and J by 8 bases, 11 bases remained unmatched. The germline CDR1 and CDR2 sequences are MGHRA and YSYEKL. The CDR3 runs to 16 residues. The CDR3 sequence: CASGKGLAGGEDEQFF. The CDR3 DNA reads as TGCGCCAGTGGAAAGGGACTAGCGGGAGGTGAGGATGAGCAGTTCTTC.

This chain uses TRBV2 with TRBJ2-7; D gene unclear. Trimming left V 4 bases short and J 3 bases short, with 16 bases between. This CDR3 region has 15 residues. Germline loops: CDR1 SNHLY, CDR2 FYNNEI. The CDR3 region has the DNA TGTGCCAGCAGTGGTATGATCATGTCTAGCTACGAGCAGTACTTC. Translating it yields CASSGMIMSSYEQYF.

The table lists this clone with a few counts. The J gene is TRBJ2-6, the V gene TRBV4-3; D is undetermined. There are 16 residues in the CDR3. Trimming removed 4 bases from V and 4 bases from J, with 14 bases in between. Germline CDR1 reads LGHNA; CDR2 reads YSLEER. CDR3 in DNA: TGCGCCAGCAGCCCGGTGGTGTCCTGGGGGGCCAACGTCCTGACTTTC. This codes for CASSPVVSWGANVLTF.

A word on this clone: The junction differs from germline at one of its ends, possibly a read error. The chain employs TRBV9 and TRBJ2-2; 8 bases line up with TRBD2. The CDR3 contains 14 residues. Germline V gives CDR1 SGDLS, CDR2 YYNGEE. The CDR3 DNA reads TGTGCCAACAGCGTAGGACTAGCAACCGGGGAGCTGTTTTTT. Residues: CANSVGLATGELFF.

In DNA form, the CDR3 reads TGCGCCAGCAGTCTGCCCGTAGGACTAAAGAGGGCGGATCTGTTTTTT. Its translation is CASSLPVGLKRADLFF. V gene TRBV23-1 combines with J gene TRBJ1-4; D is uncertain. TRBV23-1 is an ORF, with its function uncertain. The CDR3 sequence is 16 residues long. V was clipped by 4 bases and J by 14 bases, with 26 bases between them.

This rearrangement joins TRBV11-2 to TRBJ2-3, with a weak D call TRBD2 (6 bases). The V gene lost 3 bases and the J gene lost 8 bases, with 6 bases spanning the gap. CDR1 is SGHAT, CDR2 FQNNGV, per germline. This CDR3 has 11 residues. CDR3 DNA sequence: TGTGCCAGCAGCTTGGGGGGTACGCAGTATTTT. Amino acid sequence: CASSLGGTQYF. Full variable domain (outside the CDR3, taken from reference TRBV11-2 and TRBJ2-3): EAGVAQSPRYKIIEKRQSVAFWCNPISGHATLYWYQQILGQGPKLLIQFQNNGVVDDSQLPKDRFSAERLKGVDSTLKIQPAKLEDSAVYLCASSLGGTQYFGPGTRLTVL.

This chain links TRBV30 with TRBJ1-2; 9 bases are a match to TRBD1. The CDR3 totals 18 residues. CDR1 is GTSNPN, CDR2 SVGIG, per germline (reference sequence). With 0 bases clipped from V and 1 base from J, the junction kept 12 bases outside the gene matches. The CDR3, as DNA: TGTGCCTGGAGTGTATTGGGGACAGGGTCTTGGGTTAACTATGGCTACACCTTC. The encoded protein is CAWSVLGTGSWVNYGYTF.